The rows below give T cell receptor beta chains drawn from one sample of a study of neoadjuvant anti-PD-1 for oral cavity cancer. Sequencing was performed with immunoSEQ multiplex PCR; in TCRdb, only in-frame clones are kept and a portion is missing. Among about 14,000 clones listed, roughly 41% were seen once. The source material was tumor tissue, sampled after nivolumab (anti-PD-1) treatment. These TCRs come from a person aged 35-80 years with oral cavity squamous cell carcinoma. Each CDR3 is given with its conserved first and last residue. A D gene is named only where the DNA matches it firmly. Size is stated for part of the rows, as once, few or many counts, or as a class when the clone is expanded.

d_call	clone_size	v_call	j_call	cdr3_aa	cdr3_nt
TRBD1	NA	TRBV19	TRBJ1-4	CASSSRTGGTRTNEKLFF	TGTGCCAGTAGTTCTCGGACAGGGGGCACTAGAACTAATGAAAAACTGTTTTTT
TRBD2	NA	TRBV27	TRBJ2-5	CASSKAGVQETQYF	TGTGCCAGCAGTAAAGCGGGGGTTCAAGAGACCCAGTACTTC
NA	NA	TRBV5-6	TRBJ1-6	CASSPDFNSPLHF	TGTGCCAGCAGCCCAGACTTCAATTCACCCCTCCACTTT
NA	NA	TRBV4-3	TRBJ1-4	CASSQERGVNEKLFF	TGCGCCAGCAGCCAAGAACGCGGAGTTAATGAAAAACTGTTTTTT
NA	NA	TRBV5-4	TRBJ1-2	CASSSGTTAATYGYTF	TGTGCCAGCAGCTCTGGGACGACGGCCGCAACCTATGGCTACACCTTC
NA	NA	TRBV6-5	TRBJ1-6	CASSPRPGVGPPLHF	TGTGCCAGCAGTCCCAGACCGGGAGTAGGGCCACCCCTCCACTTT
NA	medium-sized	TRBV10-2	TRBJ1-5	CASSPRDGSNQPQHF	TGCGCCAGCAGTCCCCGGGACGGTAGCAATCAGCCCCAGCATTTT
NA	few	TRBV7-9	TRBJ1-3	CASSLWRQFLVSGNTIYF	TGTGCCAGCAGCTTATGGAGACAGTTTCTTGTCTCTGGAAACACCATATATTTT
NA	few	TRBV21-1	TRBJ1-2	CASSNGGGYTF	TGTGCCAGCAGCAACGGGGGAGGCTACACCTTC
NA	NA	TRBV30	TRBJ1-6	CAWSTGWQGGNSPLHF	TGTGCCTGGAGTACTGGCTGGCAGGGAGGAAATTCACCCCTCCACTTT
TRBD2	NA	TRBV6-5	TRBJ2-3	CASSYGTRGGKDTQYF	TGTGCCAGCAGTTATGGGACGCGGGGGGGCAAAGATACGCAGTATTTT
NA	NA	TRBV7-2	TRBJ1-4	CASSLPNEKLFF	TGTGCCAGCAGCTTACCGAATGAAAAACTGTTTTTT
TRBD1	NA	TRBV7-8	TRBJ2-1	CASSFRQGYYNEQFF	TGTGCCAGCAGCTTTAGACAGGGGTACTACAATGAGCAGTTCTTC
TRBD2	few	TRBV9	TRBJ2-7	CASSPQGFRTSSYEQYF	TGTGCCAGCAGCCCGCAGGGTTTCAGGACTAGTTCCTACGAGCAGTACTTC
NA	NA	TRBV5-1	TRBJ2-2	CASSLARGAPGTGELFF	TGCGCCAGCAGCTTGGCCCGGGGGGCGCCGGGCACCGGGGAGCTGTTTTTT
NA	NA	TRBV13	TRBJ2-7	CASSQRISYEQYF	TGTGCCAGCAGCCAGCGGATCTCCTACGAGCAGTACTTC
TRBD2	NA	TRBV4-3	TRBJ2-1	CASSQVTSGYNEQFF	TGCGCCAGCAGCCAAGTAACTAGCGGTTACAATGAGCAGTTCTTC
NA	NA	TRBV11-1	TRBJ1-2	CASSLAGRYGGYTF	TGTGCCAGCAGCTTAGCAGGTCGGTACGGAGGCTACACCTTC
TRBD2	NA	TRBV19	TRBJ2-3	CASRWGGDTQYF	TGTGCCAGTAGGTGGGGAGGGGATACGCAGTATTTT
TRBD1	NA	TRBV4-2	TRBJ2-3	CASSQEGQETDTQYF	TGTGCCAGCAGCCAAGAAGGACAGGAGACAGATACGCAGTATTTT
NA	few	TRBV5-1	TRBJ2-7	CASSLGQGGGEQYF	TGCGCCAGCAGCTTGGGTCAGGGAGGAGGCGAGCAGTACTTC
NA	few	TRBV6-1	TRBJ2-2	CASSGKATGELFF	TGTGCCAGCAGTGGAAAAGCCACCGGGGAGCTGTTTTTT
NA	once	TRBV11-3	TRBJ1-1	CASSLGAGTEAFF	TGTGCCAGCAGCTTAGGGGCAGGGACTGAAGCTTTCTTT
TRBD1	NA	TRBV11-2	TRBJ1-2	CASSLLEGADYGYTF	TGTGCCAGCAGCTTATTGGAGGGGGCGGACTATGGCTACACCTTC
NA	once	TRBV5-1	TRBJ2-1	CASSLEGGSYNEQFF	TGCGCCAGCAGCTTGGAGGGGGGGTCCTACAATGAGCAGTTCTTC
TRBD1	many	TRBV5-4	TRBJ1-4	CASSRGGKEKLFF	TGTGCCAGCAGCAGAGGGGGCAAAGAAAAACTGTTTTTT
TRBD1	NA	TRBV7-2	TRBJ1-4	CASSLGQGVYTEKLFF	TGTGCCAGCAGCTTGGGACAGGGAGTTTATACTGAAAAACTGTTTTTT
NA	NA	TRBV5-1	TRBJ2-6	CASSLTSSGANVLTF	TGCGCCAGCAGCTTGACCAGCTCTGGGGCCAACGTCCTGACTTTC
NA	few	TRBV6-5	TRBJ2-3	CAAGRESTDTQYF	TGTGCGGCGGGGCGGGAAAGCACAGATACGCAGTATTTT
TRBD1	NA	TRBV5-4	TRBJ2-5	CASSLTTGPGGTQYF	TGTGCCAGCAGCTTAACTACGGGGCCAGGGGGGACCCAGTACTTC
NA	NA	TRBV7-2	TRBJ2-1	CASSPRRAAYNEQFF	TGTGCCAGCAGCCCGAGGAGGGCCGCCTACAATGAGCAGTTCTTC
NA	NA	TRBV5-6	TRBJ2-5	CASSFVSETQYF	TGTGCCAGCAGCTTCGTAAGCGAGACCCAGTACTTC
TRBD1	few	TRBV6-6	TRBJ1-6	CASSFGTARGSPLHF	TGTGCCAGCAGTTTCGGGACAGCCAGGGGTTCACCCCTCCACTTT
NA	many	TRBV7-3	TRBJ2-5	CASSFGGAGLETQYF	TGTGCCAGCAGCTTTGGGGGGGCCGGTTTGGAGACCCAGTACTTC
NA	few	TRBV18	TRBJ1-3	CASSPSENTIYF	TGTGCCAGCTCACCATCGGAAAACACCATATATTTT
NA	NA	TRBV7-8	TRBJ1-5	CASSHGSGVGQPQHF	TGTGCCAGCAGCCACGGATCGGGGGTTGGTCAGCCCCAGCATTTT
NA	NA	TRBV27	TRBJ1-5	CASSSEGFNQPQHF	TGTGCCAGCAGTTCTGAAGGTTTCAATCAGCCCCAGCATTTT
NA	NA	TRBV11-3	TRBJ2-1	CASSLDGGYRDNEQFF	TGTGCCAGCAGCTTAGATGGGGGGTACAGGGACAATGAGCAGTTCTTC
NA	few	TRBV7-8	TRBJ2-3	CASSLGNRDTQYF	TGTGCCAGCAGCTTAGGTAATCGGGATACGCAGTATTTT
NA	NA	TRBV2	TRBJ2-7	CASSLNGPYEQYF	TGTGCCAGCAGCTTAAATGGACCCTACGAGCAGTACTTC
NA	NA	TRBV15	TRBJ2-5	CATSRDPGQETQYF	TGTGCCACCAGCAGAGATCCGGGGCAAGAGACCCAGTACTTC
NA	NA	TRBV9	TRBJ2-1	CASSSPRGLAHEQFF	TGTGCCAGCAGCTCTCCGAGGGGTCTGGCGCATGAGCAGTTCTTC
TRBD1	NA	TRBV10-3	TRBJ1-1	CAISESRGQGMNTEAFF	TGTGCCATCAGTGAGTCGAGGGGACAGGGTATGAACACTGAAGCTTTCTTT
NA	NA	TRBV5-4	TRBJ1-3	CASSLKVSSGNTIYF	TGTGCCAGCAGTTTGAAAGTTAGCTCTGGAAACACCATATATTTT
NA	few	TRBV5-6	TRBJ1-1	CASSLQGVAFF	TGTGCCAGCAGCTTACAGGGAGTGGCTTTCTTT
NA	few	TRBV4-3	TRBJ1-3	CASSQLTEGNTIYF	TGCGCCAGCAGCCAACTAACGGAAGGAAACACCATATATTTT